The rows below give T cell receptor beta chains drawn from one sample of a study of shared clonotypes between healthy human individuals. The repertoire was sequenced with immunoSEQ multiplex PCR; TCRdb's copy has only in-frame clones and lacks some. The data contain approximately 1.4 million clones, about 98% of them singletons. Sequencing was done on a sample of naive CD4+ T cells sorted from blood. Every receptor here comes from a man younger than 45 in good health. Each CDR3 is given with its conserved first and last residue. A D gene is named only where the DNA matches it firmly. Expanded clones get a size class; other rows say once, few or many, or leave the size out.

CDR3 protein | CDR3 DNA | clone size | D gene | J gene | V gene
CASSQTGNTIYF | TGTGCCAGCAGCCAGACTGGAAACACCATATATTTT | - | - | TRBJ1-3 | TRBV7-9
CSPAGGEQYF | TGCAGCCCAGCGGGAGGCGAGCAGTACTTC | - | TRBD2 | TRBJ2-7 | TRBV20-1
CASSAQGMNQPQHF | TGTGCCAGTAGTGCACAGGGTATGAATCAGCCCCAGCATTTT | - | - | TRBJ1-5 | TRBV19
CASSRNRGETQYF | TGTGCCAGCAGCCGTAACAGGGGAGAGACCCAGTACTTC | - | TRBD1 | TRBJ2-5 | TRBV11-2
CASSSRGRNQPQHF | TGTGCCAGCAGCTCCCGCGGGCGCAATCAGCCCCAGCATTTT | - | - | TRBJ1-5 | TRBV7-8
CASSRHKTSYEQYF | TGTGCCAGCAGTCGACATAAGACCTCCTACGAGCAGTACTTC | - | - | TRBJ2-7 | TRBV6-6
CASSEGGLPYEQFF | TGTGCCAGCAGTGAAGGCGGACTACCCTACGAGCAGTTCTTC | - | - | TRBJ2-1 | TRBV6-4
CASSEAYGSTDTQYF | TGTGCCAGCAGTGAGGCATACGGCTCCACAGATACGCAGTATTTT | - | - | TRBJ2-3 | TRBV6-4
CASSTTGTSGSYEQYF | TGTGCCAGTAGTACCACCGGGACTAGCGGATCCTACGAGCAGTACTTC | - | TRBD2 | TRBJ2-7 | TRBV19
CASSVELFMASGKPGELFF | TGTGCCAGCAGCGTAGAGCTTTTTATGGCTAGCGGGAAACCCGGGGAGCTGTTTTTT | - | TRBD2 | TRBJ2-2 | TRBV9
CASSRDTTTDTQYF | TGCGCCAGCAGCAGGGACACAACCACAGATACGCAGTATTTT | - | - | TRBJ2-3 | TRBV5-1
CASSHGTGGEQYF | TGTGCCAGCAGTCACGGGACAGGGGGCGAGCAGTACTTC | - | TRBD1 | TRBJ2-7 | TRBV2
CASSETLAGGTDTQYF | TGTGCCAGCTCGGAAACCTTAGCGGGCGGCACAGATACGCAGTATTTT | - | TRBD2 | TRBJ2-3 | TRBV18
CASREPAGTGSYEQYF | TGTGCCAGCAGGGAACCGGCCGGGACAGGATCCTACGAGCAGTACTTC | - | TRBD1 | TRBJ2-7 | TRBV6-1
CASSVEDREETQYF | TGTGCCAGCAGCGTAGAGGACAGGGAAGAGACCCAGTACTTC | - | TRBD1 | TRBJ2-5 | TRBV9
CASSLRREVTYEQYF | TGTGCCAGCAGCTTACGGCGGGAGGTAACCTACGAGCAGTACTTC | - | TRBD2 | TRBJ2-7 | TRBV7-2
CASSSRLVFNEQFF | TGTGCCAGCAGTTCACGACTAGTTTTCAATGAGCAGTTCTTC | - | - | TRBJ2-1 | TRBV2
CASTEAGSSGANVLTF | TGTGCCAGCACCGAAGCGGGGTCCTCTGGGGCCAACGTCCTGACTTTC | - | TRBD2 | TRBJ2-6 | TRBV7-9
CASSPDRPRGIYGYTF | TGTGCCAGCAGCCCAGACAGGCCAAGGGGAATTTATGGCTACACCTTC | once | - | TRBJ1-2 | TRBV13
CASSLGAGSQETQYF | TGTGCCAGCAGCTTGGGTGCAGGGTCCCAAGAGACCCAGTACTTC | once | - | TRBJ2-5 | TRBV7-2